This T cell receptor (beta chain) came from a study of Ad26.COV2.S vaccination and SARS-CoV-2 variants. Only in-frame clones appear in the TCRdb table, and some are missing; sequencing was by immunoSEQ multiplex PCR. This table holds about 460,000 clones, 80% to 90% found once. Treatment here: about 20 received Ad26.COV2.S at low or high dose, single or two shots; about 5 received placebo; per-sample allocation not given. Each sample was drawn 63 days after the first injection (of vaccine or placebo). This clone has only a few counts. V was trimmed by 7 bases and J by 3 bases, leaving 6 bases between them. This CDR3 has 11 amino acids. Germline V gene lookup returns CDR1 LNHDA and CDR2 SQIVND (reference sequence).

Here the sequenced sample was peripheral blood, taken in a trial of Ad26.COV2.S vaccine versus placebo. This chain connects TRBV19 to TRBJ1-2, with unresolved D. This TCR derives from a person between 18 and 59 years old who received the Ad26.COV2.S COVID-19 vaccine or a placebo. As DNA, the CDR3 is TGTGCCAGTACTTACGACTATGGCTACACCTTC. Protein: CASTYDYGYTF. Using reference TRBV19 and TRBJ1-2 for the parts outside the CDR3, the full variable domain is DGGITQSPKYLFRKEGQNVTLSCEQNLNHDAMYWYRQDPGQGLRLIYYSQIVNDFQKGDIAEGYSVSREKKESFPLTVTSAQKNPTAFYLCASTYDYGYTFGSGTRLTVV.